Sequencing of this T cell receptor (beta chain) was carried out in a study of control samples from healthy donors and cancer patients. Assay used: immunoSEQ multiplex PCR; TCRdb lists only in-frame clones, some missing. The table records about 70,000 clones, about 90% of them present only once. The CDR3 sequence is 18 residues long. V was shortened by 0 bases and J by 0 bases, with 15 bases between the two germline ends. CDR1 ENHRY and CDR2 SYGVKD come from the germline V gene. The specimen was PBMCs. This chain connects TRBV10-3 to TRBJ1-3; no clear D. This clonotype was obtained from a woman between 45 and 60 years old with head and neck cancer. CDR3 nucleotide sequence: TGTGCCATCAGTGAGTCGGGCAAGGCCCTGAACTCTGGAAACACCATATATTTT. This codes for CAISESGKALNSGNTIYF.